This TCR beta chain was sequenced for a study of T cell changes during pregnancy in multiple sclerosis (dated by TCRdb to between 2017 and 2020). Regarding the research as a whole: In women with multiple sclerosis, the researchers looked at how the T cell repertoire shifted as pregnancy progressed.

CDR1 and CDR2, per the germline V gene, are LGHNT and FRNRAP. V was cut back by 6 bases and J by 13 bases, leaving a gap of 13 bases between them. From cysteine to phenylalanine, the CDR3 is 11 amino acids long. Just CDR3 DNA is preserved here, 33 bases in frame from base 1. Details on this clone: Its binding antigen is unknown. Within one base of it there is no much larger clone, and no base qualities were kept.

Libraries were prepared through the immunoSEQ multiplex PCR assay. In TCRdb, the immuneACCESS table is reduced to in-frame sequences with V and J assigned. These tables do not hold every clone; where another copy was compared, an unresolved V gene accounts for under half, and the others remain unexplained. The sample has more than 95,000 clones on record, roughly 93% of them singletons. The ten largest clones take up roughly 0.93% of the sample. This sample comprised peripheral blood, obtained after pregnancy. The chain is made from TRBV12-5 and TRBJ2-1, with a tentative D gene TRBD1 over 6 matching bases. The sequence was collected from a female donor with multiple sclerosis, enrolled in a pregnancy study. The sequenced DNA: TGTGCTAGTGGCAAAACAGGGCCCCAGTTCTTC. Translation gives CASGKTGPQFF.